This T cell receptor (beta chain) was profiled in a study of blood T cells in healthy people across ages. The study's findings and limits: Investigators treated diversity estimates from one million T cells as underestimates.

The germline V gene encodes CDR1 SNHLY and CDR2 FYNNEI. This CDR3 comprises 15 residues. The J segment lost 10 bases and the V segment lost 2 bases, leaving 7 bases of the junction unmatched. The study drew donors from healthy Caucasian individuals in Russia aged about 6 to 95. Donors each provided approximately 9.6 milliliters of peripheral blood. This clonotype was observed a handful of times. What it binds is not known. Through a sample-barcoded 5' primer and a J-beta primer mix, a second PCR was run for roughly 6 to 12 cycles. Researchers report that each sample yielded at least 2.5 million CDR3-containing paired-end reads. TCRdb reprocessed the 5' RACE reads with MiXCR, giving one entry per CDR3 protein. The sample has about 750,000 distinct CDR3 sequences, about 55% seen once; the top ten hold approximately 41%.

This receptor was obtained from an elderly man in good health. The chain recombines TRBV2 with TRBJ2-1, with 11 bases aligning to TRBD2. Sequenced: blood. CDR3 loop: CASSEYTSGSLEQFF. The CDR3 DNA sequence: TGTGCCAGCAGTGAATATACTAGCGGGAGCTTGGAGCAGTTCTTC.